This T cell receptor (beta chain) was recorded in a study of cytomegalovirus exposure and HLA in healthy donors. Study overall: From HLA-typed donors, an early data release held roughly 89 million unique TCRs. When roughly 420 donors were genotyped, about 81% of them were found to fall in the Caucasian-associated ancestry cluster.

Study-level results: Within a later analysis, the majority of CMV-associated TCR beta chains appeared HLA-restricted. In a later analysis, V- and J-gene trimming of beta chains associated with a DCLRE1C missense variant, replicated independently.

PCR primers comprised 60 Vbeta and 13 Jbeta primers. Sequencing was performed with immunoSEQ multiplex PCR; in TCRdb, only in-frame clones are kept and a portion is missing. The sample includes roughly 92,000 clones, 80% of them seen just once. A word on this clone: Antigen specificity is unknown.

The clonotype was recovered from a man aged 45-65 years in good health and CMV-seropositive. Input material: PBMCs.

Here the CDR3 reads CASSPGLAGASHNEQFF. CDR3 bases: TGTGCCAGCTCGCCCGGACTAGCGGGAGCGTCCCACAATGAGCAGTTCTTC. The genes are TRBV18 and TRBJ2-1; TRBD2 matches 13 bases. After removal of 6 bases from V and 5 bases from J, the junction contained 10 bases not matched to a gene. The CDR3 covers 17 residues. In germline, CDR1 is KGHSH, CDR2 LQKENI.